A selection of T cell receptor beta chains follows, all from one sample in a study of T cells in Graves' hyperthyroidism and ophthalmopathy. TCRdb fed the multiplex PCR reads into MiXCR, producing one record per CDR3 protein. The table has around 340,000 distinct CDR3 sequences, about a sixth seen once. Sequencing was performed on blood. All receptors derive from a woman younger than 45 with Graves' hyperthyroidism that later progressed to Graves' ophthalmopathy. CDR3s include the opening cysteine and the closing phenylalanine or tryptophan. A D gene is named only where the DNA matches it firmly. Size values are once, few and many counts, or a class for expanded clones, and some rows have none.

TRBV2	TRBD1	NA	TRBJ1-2	CASSLPQGGDGYTF	TGTGCCAGCAGTTTACCACAGGGGGGGGATGGCTACACCTTC
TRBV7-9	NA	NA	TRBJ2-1	CASSLYQGSSYNEQFF	TGTGCCAGCAGCTTGTATCAGGGTAGCTCCTACAATGAGCAGTTCTTC
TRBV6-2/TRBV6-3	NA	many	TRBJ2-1	CASSYSGRGGRYNEQFF	TGTGCCAGCAGTTACTCGGGTAGGGGGGGACGTTACAATGAGCAGTTCTTC
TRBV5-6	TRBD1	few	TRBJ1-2	CASSLGTVSYGYTF	TGTGCCAGCAGCCTTGGGACAGTTTCCTATGGCTACACCTTC
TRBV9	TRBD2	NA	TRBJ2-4	CASSVGTSGNGAKNIQYF	TGTGCCAGCAGCGTGGGGACTAGCGGGAATGGGGCCAAAAACATTCAGTACTTC
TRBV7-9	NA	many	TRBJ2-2	CASSTEVTGELFF	TGTGCCAGCAGCACGGAGGTCACCGGGGAGCTGTTTTTT
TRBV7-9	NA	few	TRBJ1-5	CASSPRGDSNQPQHF	TGTGCCAGCAGCCCCAGGGGTGATAGCAATCAGCCCCAGCATTTT
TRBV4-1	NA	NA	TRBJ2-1	CASALARYNGQFF	TGCGCCAGCGCGCTAGCGAGGTACAATGGGCAGTTCTTC
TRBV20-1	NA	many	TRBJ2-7	CSASSGSYEQYF	TGCAGTGCTAGCTCCGGCTCCTACGAGCAGTACTTC
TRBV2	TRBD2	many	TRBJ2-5	CASSERAGGYQETQYF	TGTGCCAGCAGTGAACGGGCGGGAGGGTACCAAGAGACCCAGTACTTC
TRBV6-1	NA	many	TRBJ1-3	CASSSTQRTGNTIYF	TGTGCCAGCAGTTCGACTCAGCGGACTGGAAACACCATATATTTT
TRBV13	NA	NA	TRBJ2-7	CASSLNPGSRYEQYF	TGTGCCAGCAGCTTAAACCCGGGTTCCCGCTACGAGCAGTACTTC
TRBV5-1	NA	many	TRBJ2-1	CASSLDQNEQFF	TGCGCCAGCAGCTTGGACCAGAATGAGCAGTTCTTC
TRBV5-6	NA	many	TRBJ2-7	CASSVGGPYEQYF	TGTGCCAGCAGCGTCGGTGGTCCCTACGAGCAGTACTTC
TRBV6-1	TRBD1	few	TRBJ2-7	CASSGEGQGTYEQYF	TGTGCCAGCAGTGGAGAGGGACAGGGGACCTACGAGCAGTACTTC
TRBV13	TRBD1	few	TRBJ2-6	CASSFRDRGPGANVLTF	TGTGCCAGCAGCTTCCGGGACAGGGGGCCCGGGGCCAACGTCCTGACTTTC
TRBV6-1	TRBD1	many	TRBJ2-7	CASSSPGQGEQYF	TGTGCCAGCAGTTCCCCGGGACAGGGCGAGCAGTACTTC
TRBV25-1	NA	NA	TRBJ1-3	CASSEFKLPSGNTIYF	TGTGCCAGCAGTGAATTCAAGCTGCCCTCTGGAAACACCATATATTTT
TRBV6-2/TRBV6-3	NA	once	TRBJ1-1	CASSYWESLADTEAFF	TGTGCCAGCAGTTACTGGGAATCGTTAGCGGACACTGAAGCTTTCTTT
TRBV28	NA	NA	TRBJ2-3	CASSWAVDTDTQYF	TGTGCCAGCAGTTGGGCCGTGGACACAGATACGCAGTATTTT
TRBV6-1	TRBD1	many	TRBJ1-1	CASSRDRALEAFF	TGTGCCAGCAGTCGGGACAGGGCCCTTGAAGCTTTCTTT
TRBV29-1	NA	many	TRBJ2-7	CSVERGNGTYEQYF	TGCAGCGTTGAACGGGGGAATGGGACCTACGAGCAGTACTTC
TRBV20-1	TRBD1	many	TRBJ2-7	CSASVPDRGSEQYF	TGCAGTGCTAGTGTACCGGACAGGGGCTCGGAGCAGTACTTC
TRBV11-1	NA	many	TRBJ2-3	CASSPGWFVTDTQYF	TGTGCCAGCAGTCCGGGATGGTTTGTCACAGATACGCAGTATTTT
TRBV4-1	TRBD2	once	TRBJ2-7	CASSQVLVLANYEQYF	TGCGCCAGCAGCCAAGTTCTTGTACTAGCGAACTACGAGCAGTACTTC
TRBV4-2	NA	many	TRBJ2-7	CASSQVLGSSYEQYF	TGTGCCAGCAGCCAAGTCCTCGGGAGTAGCTACGAGCAGTACTTC
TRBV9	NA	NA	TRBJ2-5	CASSVNPADIQETQYF	TGTGCCAGCAGCGTAAACCCAGCGGACATACAAGAGACCCAGTACTTC
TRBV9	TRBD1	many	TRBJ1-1	CASSVTGGSPNTEAFF	TGTGCCAGCAGCGTAACAGGGGGTTCGCCGAACACTGAAGCTTTCTTT
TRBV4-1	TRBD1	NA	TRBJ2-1	CASSQVRGLYNEQFF	TGCGCCAGCAGCCAAGTCAGGGGGCTATACAATGAGCAGTTCTTC
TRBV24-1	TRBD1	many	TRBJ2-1	CATSDLGQGSYNEQFF	TGTGCCACCAGTGATTTGGGACAGGGGTCCTACAATGAGCAGTTCTTC
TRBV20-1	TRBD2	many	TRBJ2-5	CSASPPSGGAHQETQYF	TGCAGTGCTAGCCCCCCTAGCGGGGGGGCTCACCAAGAGACCCAGTACTTC
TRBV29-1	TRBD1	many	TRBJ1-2	CSAEGGGHGGYTF	TGCAGCGCCGAAGGAGGGGGCCATGGTGGCTACACCTTC
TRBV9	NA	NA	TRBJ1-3	CASSGIGNTIYF	TGTGCCAGCAGCGGGATCGGAAACACCATATATTTT
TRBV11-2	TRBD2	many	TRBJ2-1	CASSFSGSDEQFF	TGTGCCAGCAGCTTTAGCGGGAGCGATGAGCAGTTCTTC
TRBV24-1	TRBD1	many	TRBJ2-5	CATSDLSRTGELETQYF	TGTGCCACCAGTGACCTATCCCGGACAGGGGAGTTAGAGACCCAGTACTTC
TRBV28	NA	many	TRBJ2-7	CASSLPGSYEQYF	TGTGCCAGCAGTTTACCAGGATCTTACGAGCAGTACTTC
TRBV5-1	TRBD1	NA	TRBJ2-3	CASSLAETGVTDTQYF	TGCGCCAGCAGCTTGGCCGAGACAGGGGTTACAGATACGCAGTATTTT
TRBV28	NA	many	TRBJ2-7	CASSMTINEQYF	TGTGCCAGCAGTATGACTATAAACGAGCAGTACTTC
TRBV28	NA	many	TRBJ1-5	CASGGPGARGQPQHF	TGTGCCAGCGGAGGCCCCGGGGCAAGAGGTCAGCCCCAGCATTTT
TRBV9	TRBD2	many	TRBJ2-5	CASSVDGRPWETQYF	TGTGCCAGCAGCGTAGACGGGAGGCCCTGGGAGACCCAGTACTTC
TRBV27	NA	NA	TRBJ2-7	CASSLSGYSYEQYF	TGTGCCAGCAGTTTATCAGGTTACTCCTACGAGCAGTACTTC
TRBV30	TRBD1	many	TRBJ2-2	CAWSHDRGYTGELFF	TGTGCCTGGAGTCACGACAGGGGATACACCGGGGAGCTGTTTTTT
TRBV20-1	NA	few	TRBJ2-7	CSAIDVYEQYF	TGCAGTGCTATCGATGTCTACGAGCAGTACTTC
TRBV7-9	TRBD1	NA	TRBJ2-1	CASSWGTGDPFF	TGTGCCAGCAGCTGGGGGACAGGGGACCCATTCTTC